The 21 T cell receptor beta chains in this list originate from one sample, sequenced in a study of response to subunit inactivated influenza vaccine. TCRdb fed the RT-PCR reads into MiXCR, producing one record per CDR3 protein. This sample has 860,000 or so distinct CDR3 sequences, with about 20% found just once. Sequencing was performed on PBMCs from blood, taken roughly 5 days after vaccination. These receptors were taken from a middle-aged man who received an inactivated influenza vaccine.

CDR3 coding DNA: TGCAGTGCTAGGGACAAAGCCAAAAACATTCAGTACTTC. This encodes CSARDKAKNIQYF. V usage is TRBV20-1 and J usage is TRBJ2-4; D perhaps matches TRBD1 (5 bases). Between the trimmed V and J ends, which lost 3 bases and 0 bases, there was a span of 6 bases. CDR1 DFQATT and CDR2 SNEGSKA come from the germline V gene (reference sequence). CDR3 length equals 13 residues.

In DNA form, the CDR3 reads TGTGCCATCAGTGAAGGGGTAGCCTCGGGCGGGGAGCTGTTTTTT. Translating it yields CAISEGVASGGELFF. The rearrangement joins TRBV10-3 to TRBJ2-2; a weak D match, TRBD1 (5 bases). Deletions cut 3 bases from V and 7 bases from J, with 15 bases between. CDR1 is ENHRY and CDR2 is SYGVKD in the germline V gene. This CDR3 contains 15 residues.

The chain employs TRBV20-1 and TRBJ1-2; tentative D call: TRBD1 (6 bases). The CDR3 totals 13 residues. Germline CDR1 DFQATT, CDR2 SNEGSKA (reference sequence). Trimming cost V 4 bases and J 8 bases, with 17 bases left between them. DNA of the CDR3: TGCAGTGCTAAAGAGGGGGGCAGGGGCGGCTACACCTTC. This sequence encodes CSAKEGGRGGYTF.

This clonotype was observed a few times. V gene TRBV12-3 or TRBV12-4 combines with J gene TRBJ2-7; 8 nucleotides line up with TRBD1. The CDR3 covers 13 residues. As DNA, the CDR3 is TGTGCCAGCAGTCCCCCAGGGGGCCAAAGGCCCTATGTC. The encoded protein is CASSPPGGQRPYV.

The V and J genes are TRBV11-2 and TRBJ2-3; 9 positions match TRBD1. The junction had 8 bases not matched to a gene; V was cut back by 5 bases and J by 2 bases. CDR1 SGHAT and CDR2 FQNNGV come from the germline V gene. The CDR3 runs 16 residues. The CDR3, as DNA: TGTGCCAGCAGCCTCCCCGGGACAGGGCTCACAGATACGCAGTATTTT. This encodes CASSLPGTGLTDTQYF.

The rearrangement uses TRBV7-9 and TRBJ2-2; D call uncertain. Per germline, CDR1 SEHNR and CDR2 FQNEAQ (reference sequence). Trimming took off 2 bases at V and 0 bases at J, with 7 bases between the two ends. CDR3 length: 15 amino acids. The CDR3 loop reads CASSLIYTNTGELFF. The CDR3 bases are TGTGCCAGCAGCTTAATTTACACGAACACCGGGGAGCTGTTTTTT. The full variable domain, rest sourced from reference TRBV7-9 and TRBJ2-2, is DTGVSQNPRHKITKRGQNVTFRCDPISEHNRLYWYRQTLGQGPEFLTYFQNEAQLEKSRLLSDRFSAERPKGSFSTLEIQRTEQGDSAMYLCASSLIYTNTGELFFGEGSRLTVL.

This clonotype was detected a few times. The genes are TRBV10-3 and TRBJ2-7; 7 bases fit TRBD2. The CDR3 has 15 amino acids. CDR1 and CDR2 (germline): ENHRY, SYGVKD. V shed 0 bases, J shed 1 base, and the junction held 3 bases outside the gene matches. The CDR3 sequence is CAISESREYSYEQYF. DNA of the CDR3: TGTGCCATCAGTGAGTCGCGGGAGTATTCCTACGAGCAGTACTTC.

V and J are TRBV11-2 and TRBJ2-1; no reliable D call. Trimming left V 3 bases short and J 10 bases short, with 10 bases between. The CDR3 contains 12 residues. CDR1 is SGHAT and CDR2 is FQNNGV in the germline V gene. The CDR3 sequence: CASSFATLEQFF. The CDR3 region has the DNA TGTGCCAGCAGCTTTGCGACCCTAGAGCAGTTCTTC.

This chain connects TRBV20-1 to TRBJ2-7; tentatively, D is TRBD2 (5 bases). Germline V gene sequence: CDR1 DFQATT, CDR2 SNEGSKA (reference sequence). Trimming pared 7 bases from V and 0 bases from J, leaving 19 bases between. The length of the CDR3 is 15 residues. The CDR3 is CSVTSATGSSYEQYF. The CDR3 nucleotides read TGCAGTGTCACCTCCGCGACGGGGAGCTCCTACGAGCAGTACTTC.

This rearrangement joins TRBV29-1 to TRBJ2-4; perhaps TRBD2 as D (7 bases). The V end was cut by 0 bases, the J end by 0 bases, with 15 bases between. CDR1 SQVTM and CDR2 ANQGSEA come from the germline V gene. The CDR3 covers 17 residues. The CDR3 coding sequence is TGCAGCGTTGAAGATCGGAGGGGGGGCTCAGCCAAAAACATTCAGTACTTC. It is translated as CSVEDRRGGSAKNIQYF. Variable domain in full (rest from reference TRBV29-1 and TRBJ2-4): SAVISQKPSRDICQRGTSLTIQCQVDSQVTMMFWYRQQPGQSLTLIATANQGSEATYESGFVIDKFPISRPNLTFSTLTVSNMSPEDSSIYLCSVEDRRGGSAKNIQYFGAGTRLSVL.

This clonotype was observed at least ten times. The V and J genes are TRBV9 and TRBJ1-3; no clear D gene. V lost 0 bases and J 1 base, leaving 8 bases between the germline ends. The CDR3 consists of 15 residues. CDR1 and CDR2 from the germline V gene are SGDLS and YYNGEE. CDR3 sequence: CASSVDSGSGNTIYF. In nucleotides, the CDR3 is TGTGCCAGCAGCGTAGACTCGGGATCTGGAAACACCATATATTTT.

This chain uses TRBV29-1 with TRBJ2-7; 9 bases are a match to TRBD1. The V gene's germline CDR1 is SQVTM and CDR2 ANQGSEA. CDR3 size: 13 residues. The V gene end was trimmed by 4 bases and the J gene end by 3 bases; junction bases not matched to a gene: 4. CDR3 loop: CSVGTGEVYEQYF. The CDR3 region has the DNA TGCAGCGTTGGGACAGGGGAGGTCTACGAGCAGTACTTC.

The V gene is TRBV7-9, the J gene TRBJ2-1; a possible D gene is TRBD1 (7 bases). The CDR3 consists of 13 residues. The germline V gene has CDR1 SEHNR and CDR2 FQNEAQ (reference sequence). The germline V and J ends were trimmed by 4 bases and 7 bases, with 11 bases remaining between them. Here the CDR3 DNA reads TGTGCCAGCAGCTGGACAGGAGGGAATGAGCAGTTCTTC. Its protein product is CASSWTGGNEQFF.

In this sample, this clonotype turned up many times. V gene TRBV12-3 or TRBV12-4 combines with J gene TRBJ1-1; the match to TRBD1 covers 7 bases. Losses at the gene ends were 3 bases for V and 2 bases for J; bases not matched to a gene: 9. CDR3 length equals 16 residues. The CDR3 region is CASSFGDSGFNTEAFF. The CDR3 bases are TGTGCCAGCAGTTTTGGGGACAGCGGATTCAACACTGAAGCTTTCTTT.

This clonotype was detected only a few times. The chain couples TRBV7-9 to TRBJ2-6, with no clear D. V gave up 2 bases and J gave up 0 bases, with 5 bases separating them. This CDR3 region has 15 residues. Germline V gene lookup returns CDR1 SEHNR and CDR2 FQNEAQ (reference sequence). The CDR3 nucleotides read TGTGCCAGCAGCTTACGGAACTCTGGGGCCAACGTCCTGACTTTC. This codes for CASSLRNSGANVLTF.

The chain combines TRBV4-3 with TRBJ2-3; no definite D call. With 5 bases removed from V and 6 bases from J, the gap between germline ends came to 18 bases. This CDR3 has 15 amino acids. CDR1 and CDR2 (germline): LGHNA, YSLEER. The CDR3 DNA sequence: TGCGCCAGCAGCTCCGGCCGCTTTGTGGGGGATACGCAGTATTTT. Translation: CASSSGRFVGDTQYF.

This clonotype was recorded a few times. V usage is TRBV9 and J usage is TRBJ2-3; 7 bases fit TRBD1. This CDR3 has 16 residues. Trimming cost V 0 bases and J 2 bases; bases outside gene matches: 6. Germline-derived CDR1 and CDR2 are SGDLS and YYNGEE. The CDR3 loop is CASSVAVRGTTDTQYF. CDR3 sequence (DNA): TGTGCCAGCAGCGTAGCTGTCAGGGGGACCACAGATACGCAGTATTTT.

The V gene is TRBV7-9, the J gene TRBJ2-2, with 7 bases matching TRBD1. Germline trimming cut 4 bases from V and 2 bases from J; bases unmatched to any gene: 1. CDR1 is SEHNR, CDR2 FQNEAQ, per germline (reference sequence). CDR3 length equals 14 residues. The DNA of the CDR3 is TGTGCCAGCAGCTGGGACAGTAACACCGGGGAGCTGTTTTTT. Translated: CASSWDSNTGELFF.

This clonotype was recorded a few times. This sequence joins TRBV10-3 and TRBJ1-1, with D perhaps TRBD1 (5 bases). CDR3 size: 13 residues. The V and J ends lost 8 bases and 1 base respectively, with 11 bases between them. Germline assignment: CDR1 ENHRY and CDR2 SYGVKD. CDR3: CAIGRGKNTEAFF. The CDR3 DNA reads as TGTGCCATCGGGCGGGGCAAGAACACTGAAGCTTTCTTT.

The V and J genes are TRBV5-6 and TRBJ1-4; weak D call: TRBD1 (6 bases). Germline CDR1 is SGHDT and CDR2 is YYEEEE. The CDR3 spans 16 residues. V was clipped by 2 bases and J by 3 bases, with 14 bases between them. The CDR3 loop reads CASSFGGGLANEKLFF. The CDR3, as DNA: TGTGCCAGCAGCTTCGGAGGGGGTCTCGCTAATGAAAAACTGTTTTTT.

This clonotype has at least ten counts. The chain has TRBV6-2 or TRBV6-3 and TRBJ2-7; D possibly matches TRBD1 or TRBD2 (6 bases each). This CDR3 is 14 amino acids long. Trimming took off 7 bases at V and 2 bases at J, with 15 bases between the two ends. Germline V lookup: CDR1 MNHEY, CDR2 SVGEGT. CDR3 sequence (DNA): TGTGCCAGCACCTCAAGGGGGGCAACCTACGAGCAGTACTTC. It is translated as CASTSRGATYEQYF.